The T cell receptor (beta chain) described here comes from a study of T cells in Graves' hyperthyroidism and ophthalmopathy. This CDR3 comprises 17 residues. The J segment lost 2 bases and the V segment lost 0 bases, leaving 3 bases of the junction unmatched. The germline V gene has CDR1 LNHNV and CDR2 YYDKDF (reference sequence). In this sample, this clonotype turned up many times. Template material for amplifying TCR beta CDR3 regions consisted of RNA transcripts. HTBI primers drove first-round RT-PCR of the TCR CDR3. TCRdb reprocessed the multiplex PCR reads with MiXCR, giving one entry per CDR3 protein. There are 300,000 to 400,000 distinct CDR3 sequences in the sample; roughly 18% occur only once, and 45% to 50% lies in the top ten.

This chain joins TRBV15 and TRBJ2-1, with 11 bases that match TRBD2. The sequence was collected from a woman aged 45-65 years with Graves' hyperthyroidism. Sequences were obtained from blood. CDR3 nucleotide sequence: TGTGCCACCAGCAGAGACTTAGCGGGAGGGACCTACAATGAGCAGTTCTTC. Its protein is CATSRDLAGGTYNEQFF.